Listed below are T cell receptor beta chains from one sample, sequenced in a study of regulatory T cells in long-lasting Graves disease. TCRdb recomputed calls from the multiplex PCR reads with MiXCR, one row per CDR3 protein. The sample contains a few hundred thousand distinct CDR3 sequences, about 22% of which appear only once. The sequenced sample was peripheral blood mononuclear cells (PBMCs), obtained when the disease was refractory, from a patient treated with antithyroid drugs. These receptors were obtained from a female donor with Graves disease. CDR3s include the opening cysteine and the closing phenylalanine or tryptophan. A D gene is named only where the DNA matches it firmly. Where a row states a size, it is once, few, many or the class of an expanded clone; other rows omit it.

-	TRBJ2-7	TRBV7-9	TRBD2	CASSRGLVYRQYF	TGTGCCAGCAGCCGCGGACTAGTTTATCGGCAGTACTTC
-	TRBJ1-3	TRBV7-6	-	CASSLDYSGNTIYF	TGTGCCAGCAGCTTAGACTACTCTGGAAACACCATATATTTT
few	TRBJ2-2	TRBV10-3	-	CAISESRVATGELFF	TGTGCCATCAGTGAGTCGAGGGTAGCGACCGGGGAGCTGTTTTTT
-	TRBJ1-1	TRBV19	-	CASSYRGWGRLNTEAFF	TGTGCCAGTAGTTACCGCGGATGGGGGCGGCTGAACACTGAAGCTTTCTTT
many	TRBJ2-7	TRBV6-1	-	CASTTSDEQYF	TGTGCCAGCACAACGAGCGACGAGCAGTACTTC
-	TRBJ1-4	TRBV29-1	-	CSVRDATNEKPFF	TGCAGCGTTCGGGATGCAACTAATGAAAAACCGTTTTTT
many	TRBJ2-7	TRBV12-5	-	CASGEQYF	TGTGCTAGTGGTGAGCAGTACTTC
-	TRBJ1-5	TRBV28	-	CASSLDGGTSNQPQHF	TGTGCCAGCAGTTTAGACGGGGGTACAAGCAATCAGCCCCAGCATTTT
-	TRBJ1-1	TRBV6-5	-	CASRYLRGDGSPEAFF	TGTGCCAGCAGGTACCTCAGGGGTGACGGTTCCCCTGAAGCTTTCTTT
-	TRBJ2-7	TRBV30	-	CAWSLSEGNYEQYF	TGTGCCTGGAGTCTATCGGAGGGGAACTACGAGCAGTACTTC
many	TRBJ1-3	TRBV11-2	TRBD1	CASSSHRGSGNTIYF	TGTGCCAGCAGCTCTCACAGGGGATCTGGAAACACCATATATTTT
many	TRBJ1-2	TRBV28	-	CASSSGTRLF	TGTGCCAGCAGTTCGGGGACCCGCCTCTTC
few	TRBJ1-1	TRBV18	TRBD1	CATAGGGNTEAFF	TGTGCCACGGCGGGAGGGGGCAACACTGAAGCTTTCTTT
few	TRBJ2-6	TRBV6-1	TRBD1	CATIGTGGSGANVLTF	TGTGCCACCATCGGGACAGGGGGCTCTGGGGCCAACGTCCTGACTTTC
many	TRBJ1-1	TRBV6-5	-	CASSYLVNTETFF	TGTGCCAGCAGTTACCTTGTGAACACTGAAACTTTCTTT
few	TRBJ2-5	TRBV14	-	CASSQEWSSGTQYF	TGTGCCAGCAGCCAAGAGTGGAGTTCGGGGACCCAGTACTTC
many	TRBJ2-5	TRBV18	-	CASSPGEETQYF	TGTGCCAGCTCACCGGGGGAAGAGACCCAGTACTTC
many	TRBJ1-1	TRBV13	-	CASSLAGEMNTEAFF	TGTGCCAGCAGCTTAGCTGGGGAAATGAACACTGAAGCTTTCTTT
few	TRBJ1-5	TRBV19	-	CASSIGRFNQPQHF	TGTGCCAGTAGTATCGGCAGATTCAATCAGCCCCAGCATTTT
-	TRBJ2-7	TRBV20-1	-	CSAETASYEQYF	TGCAGTGCGGAGACAGCCTCCTACGAGCAGTACTTC
few	TRBJ1-5	TRBV19	-	CASSPGRVANQPQHF	TGTGCCAGTAGCCCGGGAAGGGTAGCCAATCAGCCCCAGCATTTT
many	TRBJ1-2	TRBV6-1	-	CASGTSFYGYTF	TGTGCCAGCGGCACGTCCTTTTATGGCTACACCTTC
few	TRBJ2-6	TRBV28	-	CASSTEGEAGANVLTF	TGTGCCAGCAGCACAGAAGGGGAGGCTGGGGCCAACGTCCTGACTTTC
few	TRBJ2-5	TRBV27	-	CASSLNGWRLQETQYF	TGTGCCAGCAGTTTAAACGGGTGGCGTTTACAAGAGACCCAGTACTTC
-	TRBJ1-1	TRBV6-5	-	CASSYTSADTEAFF	TGTGCCAGCAGTTACACGTCCGCGGACACTGAAGCTTTCTTT
-	TRBJ2-7	TRBV4-2	TRBD2	CASRRRTSGVDEQYF	TGTGCCAGCAGAAGACGGACTAGCGGTGTGGACGAGCAGTACTTC
-	TRBJ2-2	TRBV7-3	TRBD2	CASSLTGLAGVPGELFF	TGTGCCAGCAGCTTAACGGGCCTAGCGGGGGTCCCCGGGGAGCTGTTTTTT
few	TRBJ1-2	TRBV24-1	-	CATKEEAHGYTF	TGTGCCACCAAGGAGGAAGCGCATGGCTACACCTTC
-	TRBJ2-2	TRBV19	-	CASSGPRQGPDTGELFF	TGTGCCAGTAGTGGTCCCCGGCAGGGCCCGGACACCGGGGAGCTGTTTTTT
-	TRBJ2-2	TRBV19	TRBD2	CASSGLAGNTGELFF	TGTGCCAGTAGTGGGCTAGCGGGAAACACCGGGGAGCTGTTTTTT
few	TRBJ2-5	TRBV9	-	CASSVAVVGTQYF	TGTGCCAGCAGCGTAGCAGTAGTCGGGACCCAGTACTTC
many	TRBJ1-5	TRBV28	-	CASSSTERPQHF	TGTGCCAGCAGTTCGACGGAACGGCCCCAGCATTTT
few	TRBJ2-4	TRBV19	-	CASSIGGNTNIQYF	TGTGCCAGTAGTATTGGGGGCAACACAAACATTCAGTACTTC
many	TRBJ2-7	TRBV19	-	CASSTAPTGPYEQYF	TGTGCCAGTAGTACGGCTCCAACAGGGCCCTACGAGCAGTACTTC
many	TRBJ1-1	TRBV7-9	TRBD1	CASSSQGGNTEAFF	TGTGCCAGCAGTTCACAGGGGGGGAACACTGAAGCTTTCTTT
-	TRBJ1-2	TRBV6-2/TRBV6-3	-	CASTREPKDYGYTF	TGTGCCAGCACCCGGGAGCCCAAGGACTATGGCTACACCTTC
few	TRBJ2-5	TRBV10-3	TRBD1	CAISDRGQFRETQYF	TGTGCCATCAGTGACAGGGGGCAGTTTCGAGAGACCCAGTACTTC
many	TRBJ2-7	TRBV6-2/TRBV6-3	TRBD2	CASSYWTSGRANEQYF	TGTGCCAGCAGTTACTGGACTAGCGGGAGGGCCAACGAGCAGTACTTC
many	TRBJ1-1	TRBV25-1	TRBD1	CASSDVAGGSNTEAFF	TGTGCCAGCAGTGATGTGGCAGGGGGTTCGAACACTGAAGCTTTCTTT
few	TRBJ1-5	TRBV30	-	CAWSVGSSNQPQHF	TGTGCCTGGAGTGTCGGTTCAAGCAATCAGCCCCAGCATTTT
few	TRBJ1-1	TRBV6-2/TRBV6-3	TRBD1	CASSYGTGRYTEAFF	TGTGCCAGCAGTTATGGGACAGGGCGGTACACTGAAGCTTTCTTT
once	TRBJ2-3	TRBV6-1	-	CASSYTGYTDTQYF	TGTGCCAGCAGCTACACAGGGTACACAGATACGCAGTATTTT
-	TRBJ2-1	TRBV6-1	-	CAAQYLDEQFF	TGTGCCGCCCAGTACCTGGATGAGCAGTTCTTC
few	TRBJ2-2	TRBV20-1	-	CSARDLAANTGELFF	TGCAGTGCTAGAGATCTGGCGGCGAACACCGGGGAGCTGTTTTTT
-	TRBJ2-1	TRBV5-1	-	CASSLDGSLYNEQFF	TGCGCCAGCAGCTTGGACGGAAGTCTTTACAATGAGCAGTTCTTC
many	TRBJ1-6	TRBV28	-	CASRISGGGSPLHF	TGTGCCAGCAGGATTAGCGGTGGGGGTTCACCCCTCCACTTT
few	TRBJ2-7	TRBV27	-	CASSFSSPPNTYEQYF	TGTGCCAGCAGTTTCTCGAGCCCCCCCAACACCTACGAGCAGTACTTC
once	TRBJ1-1	TRBV6-5	TRBD1	CASSYPRQGLNTEAFF	TGTGCCAGCAGTTACCCTAGACAGGGTCTGAACACTGAAGCTTTCTTT